This note documents a single T cell receptor beta chain sequence. The entry originates in a study of blood T cell repertoires in COVID-19. The overall study: Acute and convalescent COVID-19 samples came from the United States, Italy and Spain. PBMCs, B-cell-depleted T cells, or T cells provided the cDNA or gDNA that made up the material.

In the original analysis: Reference gene primer amplification in the assay estimated nucleated cell counts. This table comes from immunoSEQ multiplex PCR, and its TCRdb copy is limited to in-frame clones, with some not included. V and J calls and clone size are those listed in that table; D and trimming were worked out from the DNA. In the table there are approximately 150,000 clones, around 74% of which are singletons. Seattle's enrolled individuals joined amid active infection and were then monitored longitudinally. CDR1 is MRHNA, CDR2 SNTAGT, per germline. Losses at the gene ends were 0 bases for V and 1 base for J; bases not matched to a gene: 13. There are 19 residues in the CDR3.

This chain uses TRBV6-4 with TRBJ2-3; 7 positions match TRBD1. Sequenced: peripheral blood. The origin of this receptor is a woman in her fifties or sixties with COVID-19, enrolled during active disease. CDR3 sequence (DNA): TGTGCCAGCAGTGACTCTACGGCGGACAGGTGGTATCGCACAGATACGCAGTATTTT. Protein: CASSDSTADRWYRTDTQYF.